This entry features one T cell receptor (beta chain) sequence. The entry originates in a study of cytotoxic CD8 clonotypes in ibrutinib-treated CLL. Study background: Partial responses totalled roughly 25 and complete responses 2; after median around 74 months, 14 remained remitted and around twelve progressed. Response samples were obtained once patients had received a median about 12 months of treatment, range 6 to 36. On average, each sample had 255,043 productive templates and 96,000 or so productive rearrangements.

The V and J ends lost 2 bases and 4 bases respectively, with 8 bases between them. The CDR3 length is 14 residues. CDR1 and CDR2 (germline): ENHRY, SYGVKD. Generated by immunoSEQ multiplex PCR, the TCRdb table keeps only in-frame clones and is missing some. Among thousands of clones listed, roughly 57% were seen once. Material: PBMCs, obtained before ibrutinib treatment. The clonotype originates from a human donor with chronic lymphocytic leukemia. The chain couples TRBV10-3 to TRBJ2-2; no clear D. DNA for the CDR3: TGTGCCATCAGTGAGACCACTCTCACCGGGGAGCTGTTTTTT. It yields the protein CAISETTLTGELFF.